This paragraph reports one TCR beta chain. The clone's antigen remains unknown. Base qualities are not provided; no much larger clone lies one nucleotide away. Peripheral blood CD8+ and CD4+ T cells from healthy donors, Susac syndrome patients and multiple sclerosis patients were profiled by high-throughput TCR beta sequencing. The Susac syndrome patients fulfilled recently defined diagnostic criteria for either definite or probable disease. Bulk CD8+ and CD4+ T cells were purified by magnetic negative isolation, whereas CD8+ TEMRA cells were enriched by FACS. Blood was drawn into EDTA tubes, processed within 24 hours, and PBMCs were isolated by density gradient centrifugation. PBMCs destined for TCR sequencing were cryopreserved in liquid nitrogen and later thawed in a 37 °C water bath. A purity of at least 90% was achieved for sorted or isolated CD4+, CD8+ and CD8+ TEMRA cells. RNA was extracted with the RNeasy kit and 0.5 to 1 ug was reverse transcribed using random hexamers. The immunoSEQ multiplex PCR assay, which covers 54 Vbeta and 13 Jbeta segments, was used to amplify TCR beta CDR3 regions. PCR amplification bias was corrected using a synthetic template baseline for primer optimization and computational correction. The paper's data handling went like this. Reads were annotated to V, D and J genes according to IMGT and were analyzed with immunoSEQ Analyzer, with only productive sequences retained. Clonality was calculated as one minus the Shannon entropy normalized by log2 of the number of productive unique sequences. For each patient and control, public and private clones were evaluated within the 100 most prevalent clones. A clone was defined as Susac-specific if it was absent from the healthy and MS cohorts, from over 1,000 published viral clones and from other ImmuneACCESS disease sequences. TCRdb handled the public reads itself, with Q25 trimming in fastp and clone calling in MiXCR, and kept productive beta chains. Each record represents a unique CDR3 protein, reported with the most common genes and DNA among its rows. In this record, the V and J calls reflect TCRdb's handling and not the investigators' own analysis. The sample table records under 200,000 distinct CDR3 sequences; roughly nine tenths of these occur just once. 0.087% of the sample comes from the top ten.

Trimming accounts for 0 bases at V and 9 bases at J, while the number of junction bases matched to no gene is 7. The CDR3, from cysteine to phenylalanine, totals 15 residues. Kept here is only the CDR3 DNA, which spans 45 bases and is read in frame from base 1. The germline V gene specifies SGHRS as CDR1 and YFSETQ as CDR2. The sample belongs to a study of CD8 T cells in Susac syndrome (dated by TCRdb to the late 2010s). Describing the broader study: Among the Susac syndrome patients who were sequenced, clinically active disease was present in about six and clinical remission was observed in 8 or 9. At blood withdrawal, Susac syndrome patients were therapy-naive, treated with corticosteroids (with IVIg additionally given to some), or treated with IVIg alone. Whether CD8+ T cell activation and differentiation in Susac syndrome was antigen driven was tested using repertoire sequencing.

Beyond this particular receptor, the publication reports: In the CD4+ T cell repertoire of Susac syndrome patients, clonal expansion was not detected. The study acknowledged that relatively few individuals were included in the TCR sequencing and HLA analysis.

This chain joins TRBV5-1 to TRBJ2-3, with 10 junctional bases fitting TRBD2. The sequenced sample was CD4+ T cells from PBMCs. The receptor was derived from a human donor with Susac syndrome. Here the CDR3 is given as CASSLEASGGVTQYF. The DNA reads TGCGCCAGCAGCTTGGAAGCTAGCGGGGGCGTAACGCAGTATTTT.